The T cell receptor beta chain under discussion was sequenced for a study of CD8 T cells in ankylosing spondylitis. A few counts support this clonotype. TCRdb itself ran the 5' RACE reads through MiXCR, one entry per CDR3 protein. The table shows around 340,000 distinct CDR3 sequences, with about 20% occurring only once. The source of this sequence is a male donor with ankylosing spondylitis or in good health (not recorded which). The sample taken for sequencing was blood, either unsorted or a sorted T cell fraction (not recorded which).

CDR3 DNA sequence: TGCAGTGCTAAAGGACAACTAGCGGGGTGGGCAGATACGCAGTATTTT. It codes for CSAKGQLAGWADTQYF. The V call is TRBV20-1, the J call TRBJ2-3; 10 bases match TRBD2. Germline loops: CDR1 DFQATT, CDR2 SNEGSKA (reference sequence). V shed 4 bases and J 4 bases; nucleotides not matched to a gene: 11. This CDR3 is 16 amino acids long.